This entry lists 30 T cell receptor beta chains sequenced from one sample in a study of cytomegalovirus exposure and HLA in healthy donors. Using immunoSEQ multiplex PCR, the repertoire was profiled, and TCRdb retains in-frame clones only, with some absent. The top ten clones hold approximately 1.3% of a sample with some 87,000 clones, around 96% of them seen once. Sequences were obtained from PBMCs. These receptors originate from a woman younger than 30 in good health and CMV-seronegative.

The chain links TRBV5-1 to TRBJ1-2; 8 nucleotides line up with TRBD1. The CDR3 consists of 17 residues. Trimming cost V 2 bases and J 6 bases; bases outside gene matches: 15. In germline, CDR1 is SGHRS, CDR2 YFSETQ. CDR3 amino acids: CASSLWSGGKPKDGYTF. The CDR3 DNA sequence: TGCGCCAGCAGCTTATGGTCAGGGGGCAAACCTAAGGATGGCTACACCTTC.

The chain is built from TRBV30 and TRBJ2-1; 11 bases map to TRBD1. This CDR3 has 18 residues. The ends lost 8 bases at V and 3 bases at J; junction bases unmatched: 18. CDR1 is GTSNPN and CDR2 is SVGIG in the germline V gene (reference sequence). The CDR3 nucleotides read TGTGCCCCCCCCCGTCCTGGCCCCGGGACAGGGGGCTACAATGAGCAGTTCTTC. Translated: CAPPRPGPGTGGYNEQFF.

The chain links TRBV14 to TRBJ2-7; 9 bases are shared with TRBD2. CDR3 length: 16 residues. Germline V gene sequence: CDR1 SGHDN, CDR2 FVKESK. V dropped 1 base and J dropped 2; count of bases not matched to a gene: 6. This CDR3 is CASSQGLGGRAYEQYF. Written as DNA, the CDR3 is TGTGCCAGCAGCCAAGGTTTAGGCGGGAGGGCCTACGAGCAGTACTTC.

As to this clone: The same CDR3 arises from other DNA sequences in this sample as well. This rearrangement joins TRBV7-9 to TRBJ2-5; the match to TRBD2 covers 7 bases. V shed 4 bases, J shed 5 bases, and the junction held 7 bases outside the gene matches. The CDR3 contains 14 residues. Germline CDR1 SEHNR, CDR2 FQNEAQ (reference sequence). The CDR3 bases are TGTGCCAGCAGCTCCAGACTAGCCGGTGAGACCCAGTACTTC. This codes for CASSSRLAGETQYF.

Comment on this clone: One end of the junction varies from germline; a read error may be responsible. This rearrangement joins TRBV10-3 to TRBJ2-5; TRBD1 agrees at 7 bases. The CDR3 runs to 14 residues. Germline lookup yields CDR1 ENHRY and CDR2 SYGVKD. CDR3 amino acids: CAIRVGQTQGTQYF. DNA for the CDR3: TGTGCCATCAGGGTGGGACAGACCCAAGGGACCCAGTACTTC.

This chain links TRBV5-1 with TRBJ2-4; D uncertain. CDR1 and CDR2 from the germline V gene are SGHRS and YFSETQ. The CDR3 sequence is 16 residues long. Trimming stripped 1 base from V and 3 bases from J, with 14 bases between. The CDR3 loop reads CASSLSVEESKNIQYF. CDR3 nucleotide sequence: TGCGCCAGCAGCTTGTCGGTTGAGGAGAGCAAAAACATTCAGTACTTC.

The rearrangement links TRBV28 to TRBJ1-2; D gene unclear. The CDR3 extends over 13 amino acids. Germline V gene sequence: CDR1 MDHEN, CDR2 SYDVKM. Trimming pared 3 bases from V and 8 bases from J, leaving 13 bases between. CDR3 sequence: CASSLGRSYGYTF. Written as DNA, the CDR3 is TGTGCCAGCAGTTTGGGCAGGTCCTACGGCTACACCTTC.

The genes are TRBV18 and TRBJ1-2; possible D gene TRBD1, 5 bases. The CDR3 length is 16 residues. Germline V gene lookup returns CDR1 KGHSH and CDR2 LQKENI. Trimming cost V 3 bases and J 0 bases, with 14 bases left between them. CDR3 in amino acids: CASSPLDSAANYGYTF. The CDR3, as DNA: TGTGCCAGCTCACCCTTAGACAGCGCAGCTAACTATGGCTACACCTTC.

CDR3 DNA: TGTGCCAGCAGTTACTTACAGGGCAATGAGCAGTTCTTC. Protein: CASSYLQGNEQFF. This chain joins TRBV6-5 and TRBJ2-1; TRBD1 is a possible D gene (6 bases). Trimming stripped 1 base from V and 6 bases from J, with 7 bases between. The CDR3 runs 13 residues. CDR1 MNHEY and CDR2 SVGAGI come from the germline V gene.

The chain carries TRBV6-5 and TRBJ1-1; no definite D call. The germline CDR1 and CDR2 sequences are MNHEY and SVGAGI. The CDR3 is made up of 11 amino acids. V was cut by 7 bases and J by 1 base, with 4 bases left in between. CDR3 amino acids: CASIKNTEAFF. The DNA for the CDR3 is TGTGCCAGCATTAAGAACACTGAAGCTTTCTTT.

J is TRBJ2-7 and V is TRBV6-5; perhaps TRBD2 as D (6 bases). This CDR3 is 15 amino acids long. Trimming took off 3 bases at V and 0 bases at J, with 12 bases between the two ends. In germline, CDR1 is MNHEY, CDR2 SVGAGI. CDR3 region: CASSYLAGRSYEQYF. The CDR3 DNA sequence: TGTGCCAGCAGTTATTTGGCGGGACGCTCCTACGAGCAGTACTTC.

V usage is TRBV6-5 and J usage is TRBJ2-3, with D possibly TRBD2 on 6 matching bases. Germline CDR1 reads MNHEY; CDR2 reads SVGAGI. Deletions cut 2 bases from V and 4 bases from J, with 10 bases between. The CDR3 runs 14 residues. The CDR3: CASSYMGGADTQYF. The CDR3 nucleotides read TGTGCCAGCAGTTACATGGGGGGAGCAGATACGCAGTATTTT.

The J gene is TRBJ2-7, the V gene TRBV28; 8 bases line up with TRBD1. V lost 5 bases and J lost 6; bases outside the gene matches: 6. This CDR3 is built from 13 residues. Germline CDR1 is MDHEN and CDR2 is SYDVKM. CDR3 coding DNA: TGTGCCAGCAGTGTGGGACAGGTCAGCGAGCAGTACTTC. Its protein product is CASSVGQVSEQYF.

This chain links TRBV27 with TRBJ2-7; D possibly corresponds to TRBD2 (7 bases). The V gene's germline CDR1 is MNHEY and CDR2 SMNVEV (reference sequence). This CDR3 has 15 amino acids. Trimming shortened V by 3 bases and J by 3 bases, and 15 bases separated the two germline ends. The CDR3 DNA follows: TGTGCCAGCAGTTTCCGGGGAGGGGGGTACTACGAGCAGTACTTC. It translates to CASSFRGGGYYEQYF.

CDR3: CASSLSRTSLSYEQYF. CDR3 DNA: TGTGCCAGCAGTCTCTCCCGGACTAGCTTGTCCTACGAGCAGTACTTC. This chain uses TRBV27 with TRBJ2-7; TRBD2 matches at 8 bases. J was trimmed by 1 base and V by 5 bases; bases with no gene match: 10. The CDR3 spans 16 residues. The V gene's germline CDR1 is MNHEY and CDR2 SMNVEV (reference sequence).

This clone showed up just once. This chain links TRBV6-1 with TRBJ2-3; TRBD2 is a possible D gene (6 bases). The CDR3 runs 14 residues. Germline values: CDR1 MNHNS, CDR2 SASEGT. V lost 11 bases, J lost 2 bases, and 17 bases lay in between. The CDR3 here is CAVEGRTNTDTQYF. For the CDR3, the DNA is TGTGCCGTGGAGGGGAGAACCAACACAGATACGCAGTATTTT.

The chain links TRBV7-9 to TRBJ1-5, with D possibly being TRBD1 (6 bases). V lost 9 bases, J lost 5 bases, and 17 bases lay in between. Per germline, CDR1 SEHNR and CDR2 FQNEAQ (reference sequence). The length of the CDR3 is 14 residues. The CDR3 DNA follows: TGTGCCAGTCGGGAACAGGGTGACGATCAGCCCCAGCATTTT. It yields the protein CASREQGDDQPQHF.

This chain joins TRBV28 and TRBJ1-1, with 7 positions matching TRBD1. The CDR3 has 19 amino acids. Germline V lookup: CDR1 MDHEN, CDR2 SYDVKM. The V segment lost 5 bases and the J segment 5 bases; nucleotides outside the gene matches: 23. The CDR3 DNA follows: TGTGCCAGCAGTCCGCTCCCGGGGACAGCCCGGTTAGGGCGGACTGAAGCTTTCTTT. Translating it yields CASSPLPGTARLGRTEAFF.

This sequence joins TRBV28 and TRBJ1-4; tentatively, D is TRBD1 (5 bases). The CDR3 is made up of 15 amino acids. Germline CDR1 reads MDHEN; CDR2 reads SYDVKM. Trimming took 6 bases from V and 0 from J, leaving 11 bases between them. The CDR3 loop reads CASSVVGPTNEKLFF. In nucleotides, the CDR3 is TGTGCCAGCAGCGTCGTGGGGCCAACTAATGAAAAACTGTTTTTT.

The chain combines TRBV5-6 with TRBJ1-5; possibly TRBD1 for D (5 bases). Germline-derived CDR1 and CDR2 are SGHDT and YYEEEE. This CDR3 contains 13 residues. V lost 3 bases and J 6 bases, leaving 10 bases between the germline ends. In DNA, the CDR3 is TGTGCCAGCAGCTCAGGGATAGCTCAGCCCCAGCATTTT. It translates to CASSSGIAQPQHF.

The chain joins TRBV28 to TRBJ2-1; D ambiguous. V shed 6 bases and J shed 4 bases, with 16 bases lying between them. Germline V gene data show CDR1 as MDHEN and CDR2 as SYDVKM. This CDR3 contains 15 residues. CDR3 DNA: TGTGCCAGCAGCAACCCTAGGTACATATACAATGAGCAGTTCTTC. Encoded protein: CASSNPRYIYNEQFF.

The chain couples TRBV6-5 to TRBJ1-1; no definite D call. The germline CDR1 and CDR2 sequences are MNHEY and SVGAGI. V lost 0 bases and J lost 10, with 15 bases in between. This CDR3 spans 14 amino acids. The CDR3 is CASSYSGRQVSAFF. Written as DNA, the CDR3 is TGTGCCAGCAGTTACTCGGGGAGGCAAGTGTCAGCTTTCTTT.

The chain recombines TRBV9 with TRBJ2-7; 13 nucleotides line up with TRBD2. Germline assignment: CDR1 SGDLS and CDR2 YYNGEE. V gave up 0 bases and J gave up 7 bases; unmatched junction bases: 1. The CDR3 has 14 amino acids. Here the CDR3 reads CASSVELAGGEQYF. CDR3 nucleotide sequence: TGTGCCAGCAGCGTAGAACTAGCGGGAGGGGAGCAGTACTTC.

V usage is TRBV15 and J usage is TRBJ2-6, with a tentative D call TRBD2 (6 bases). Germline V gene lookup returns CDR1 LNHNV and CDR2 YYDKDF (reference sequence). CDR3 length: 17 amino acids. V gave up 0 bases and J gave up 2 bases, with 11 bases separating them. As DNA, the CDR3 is TGTGCCACCAGCAGAGATAGAGGAGGGACTGGGGCCAACGTCCTGACTTTC. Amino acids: CATSRDRGGTGANVLTF.

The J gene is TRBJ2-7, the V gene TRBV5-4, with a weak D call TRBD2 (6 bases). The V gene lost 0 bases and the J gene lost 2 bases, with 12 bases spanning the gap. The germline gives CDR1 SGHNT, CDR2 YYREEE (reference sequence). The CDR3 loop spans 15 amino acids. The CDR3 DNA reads TGTGCCAGCAGCTTGGCCGGTAGCGGAACCTACGAGCAGTACTTC. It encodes CASSLAGSGTYEQYF.

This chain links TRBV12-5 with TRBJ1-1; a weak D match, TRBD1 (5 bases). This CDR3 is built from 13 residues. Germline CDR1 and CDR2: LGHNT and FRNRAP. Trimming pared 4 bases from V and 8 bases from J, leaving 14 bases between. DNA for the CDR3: TGTGCTAGTGGTTCAGGGCCCCTGGAAGAAGCTTTCTTT. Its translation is CASGSGPLEEAFF.

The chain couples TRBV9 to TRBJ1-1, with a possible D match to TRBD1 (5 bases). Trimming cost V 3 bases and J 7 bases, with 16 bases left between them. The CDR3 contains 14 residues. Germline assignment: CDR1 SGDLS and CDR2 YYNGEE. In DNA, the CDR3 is TGTGCCAGCAGCGGCGGACACAGATCGGGTGAAGCTTTCTTT. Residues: CASSGGHRSGEAFF.

The CDR3 sequence: CASSRTSGYTGELFF. CDR3 nucleotides: TGCGCCAGTTCTAGGACTAGCGGGTACACCGGGGAGCTGTTTTTT. V gene TRBV5-1 combines with J gene TRBJ2-2; 11 bases are a match to TRBD2. The V and J ends lost 8 bases and 3 bases, in that order; junction bases with no gene match: 6. The CDR3 covers 15 residues. The V gene's germline CDR1 is SGHRS and CDR2 YFSETQ.

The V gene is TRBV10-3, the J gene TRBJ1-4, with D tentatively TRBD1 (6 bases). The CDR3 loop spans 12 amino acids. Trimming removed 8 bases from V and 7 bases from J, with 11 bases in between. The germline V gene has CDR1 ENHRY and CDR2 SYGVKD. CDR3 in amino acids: CAIGSRGEKLFF. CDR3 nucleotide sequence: TGTGCCATCGGAAGCAGGGGTGAAAAACTGTTTTTT.

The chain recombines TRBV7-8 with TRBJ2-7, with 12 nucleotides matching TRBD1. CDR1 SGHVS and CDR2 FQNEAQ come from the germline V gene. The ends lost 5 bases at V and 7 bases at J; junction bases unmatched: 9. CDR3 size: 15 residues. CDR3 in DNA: TGTGCCAGCAGCCGAGGGACAGGGGGCTTAGGGGAGCAGTACTTC. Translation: CASSRGTGGLGEQYF.